This TCR beta chain was recorded in a study of regulatory T cells in long-lasting Graves disease. This sample's time point: persistent/refractory GD, antithyroid drugs over 5 years with positive TRAb. The TCR library was prepared using RNA isolated from PBMCs. Germline V gives CDR1 DFQATT, CDR2 SNEGSKA (reference sequence). Deletions cut 4 bases from V and 4 bases from J, with 13 bases between. This CDR3 contains 13 residues. This clonotype came up many times. Libraries of TCR beta came from iRepertoire HTBI primers plus Arm-PCR of CDR3 regions. TCRdb fed the multiplex PCR reads into MiXCR, producing one record per CDR3 protein. The sample contains a few hundred thousand distinct CDR3 sequences, 23% of which appear only once.

The sequencing used peripheral blood mononuclear cells (PBMCs), collected when the disease was refractory, from a patient treated with antithyroid drugs. The chain couples TRBV20-1 to TRBJ2-5; D uncertain. This TCR was recovered from a female donor with Graves disease. The CDR3: CSATVWVSETQYF. For the CDR3, the DNA is TGCAGTGCTACAGTCTGGGTATCAGAGACCCAGTACTTC.